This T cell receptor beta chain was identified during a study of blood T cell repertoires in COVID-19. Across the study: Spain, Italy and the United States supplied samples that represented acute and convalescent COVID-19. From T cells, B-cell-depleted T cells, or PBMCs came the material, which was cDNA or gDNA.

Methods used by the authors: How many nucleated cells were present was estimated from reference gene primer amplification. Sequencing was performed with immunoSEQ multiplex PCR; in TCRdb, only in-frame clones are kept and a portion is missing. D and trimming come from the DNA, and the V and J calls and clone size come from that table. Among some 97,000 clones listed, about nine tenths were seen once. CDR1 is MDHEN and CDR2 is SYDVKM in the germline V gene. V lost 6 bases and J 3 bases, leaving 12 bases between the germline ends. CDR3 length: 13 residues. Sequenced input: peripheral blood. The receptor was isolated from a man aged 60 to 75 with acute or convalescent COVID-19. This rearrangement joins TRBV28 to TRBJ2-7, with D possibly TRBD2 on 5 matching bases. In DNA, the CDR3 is TGTGCCAGCAGACCAAATCGGGGCTACGAGCAGTACTTC. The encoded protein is CASRPNRGYEQYF.